One TCR beta chain is described in this entry. This clonotype was seen at least ten times. Its antigen is still unknown. Base qualities are not provided; no much larger clone lies one nucleotide away. Hyperthyroidism patients were newly diagnosed, had a disease duration of under 2 months, and were aged 18 to 65 years. Exclusion was applied to patients with uncontrolled infections, other autoimmune diseases, pregnancy or lactation. Diagnoses were based on clinical symptoms, serum thyroxine and TRAb, thyroid ultrasound and orbital computed tomography. For progressor patients, blood was drawn at the first diagnosis of hyperthyroidism, before any ophthalmopathy symptoms had appeared. PBMCs were separated from about 10 ml of fresh peripheral blood using Ficoll-Paque density gradient centrifugation. Progressor patients were initially diagnosed with Graves' hyperthyroidism and developed ophthalmopathy during follow-up. Trizol reagent was used to extract total RNA, and RNA quality was then checked on an Agilent 2100 Bioanalyzer.

V drops 7 bases and J drops 0 bases, leaving 9 bases in between. CDR1 and CDR2 are read off the germline V gene (reference sequence) as LNHDA and SQIVND. The CDR3 numbers 14 residues from cysteine through phenylalanine. Only the CDR3 DNA is retained, 42 bases long and in frame from the first base. This entry comes from a study of T cells in Graves' hyperthyroidism and ophthalmopathy (dated by TCRdb to about 2019). Background for the entire study: Peripheral blood was collected at initial diagnosis, before any treatment. Prospective prediction of ophthalmopathy was tested in an independent validation cohort consisting of fewer than 20 hyperthyroidism patients and some 16 patients who later progressed to ophthalmopathy. TCR Vbeta CDR3 sequencing of approximately 140 peripheral blood samples (under 45 ophthalmopathy, 70 to 85 hyperthyroidism and some 17 progressor patients) is reported in the paper. After sampling, hyperthyroidism patients received methimazole starting at 30 mg daily, and ophthalmopathy patients received high-dose intravenous methylprednisolone. Thyroid tissue and blood T-cell repertoires from several Graves' hyperthyroidism patients were also compared in the study. The roughly 91 discovery patients were randomly divided into training and test sets at a 7:3 ratio. A discovery cohort of about a hundred patients, fewer than 50 with Graves' ophthalmopathy and fewer than 65 with stable Graves' hyperthyroidism, was used to find distinguishing TCR V-J signatures. Beyond this particular receptor, the publication reports: Most expanded thyroid clonotypes (frequency above 0.001) were also detected in blood, suggesting blood repertoires may reflect thyroid immune responses. In validation, the model predicted progression to ophthalmopathy a median of about 6.8 months before onset, with over 60% sensitivity and around 76% specificity. Ophthalmopathy was separated from stable hyperthyroidism by a 13 V-J signature model, with around 90% sensitivity and just over 81% specificity obtained in cross-validation and 80%/75% obtained in testing. No statistical method was used to fix the sample size in advance, and group allocation was not hidden from the investigators.

The TCR beta CDR3 regions were amplified from the RNA transcripts. A first-round RT-PCR of the TCR CDR3 used the HTBI primer set with the Qiagen OneStep RT-PCR kit. Libraries were constructed in a second round of multiplex PCR, after which size selection and purification were carried out. The libraries were sequenced on an Illumina HiSeq2000 using paired-end 100 bp reads. The authors processed their data as follows. SOAPnuke was used to process the raw data, with reads discarded if the reads contained adapters or uncalled bases, had a mean Phred below 15, or lacked an exact constant-primer or identifier match. COPE v1.2.5 was used to merge the high-quality paired reads, and each unique nucleotide sequence was defined as a clonotype. MiTCR v1.1 was used to align clonotypes to the IMGT TRBV, TRBD and TRBJ reference segments. The analysis included only V-J combinations with a frequency above 0.0001, which together covered 99% to 99.2% of the repertoires. A TCS score was defined as the ratio between F50 (clonal expansion) and ExV (chaos), using BLOSUM62-based TCRdist between CDR3 peptides within each V-J. Welch's t-statistics and random forest reduced 450 to 600 V-J features to about 13, which were used in a naive Bayes classifier (R e1071). TCRdb reanalyzed the raw reads on its own, using fastp at Q25 for trimming and MiXCR for clone calling, and kept in-frame beta chains. For every CDR3 protein sequence, its rows merge into one entry that carries the most common genes and DNA. TCRdb, rather than the study authors, made the V and J calls. The table for this sample lists some 600,000 distinct CDR3 sequences; approximately 14% of them were counted only once. The ten top clones hold 5.8% of the sample.

The sequencing input was blood. The chain was built from TRBV19 and TRBJ2-2, with a tentative D gene TRBD1 over 6 matching bases. This clonotype was sampled from a woman aged 30 to 39 with Graves' hyperthyroidism that later progressed to Graves' ophthalmopathy. The DNA reads TGTGCCAGTACACAGGGAACGAACACCGGGGAGCTGTTTTTT. It translates to CASTQGTNTGELFF.